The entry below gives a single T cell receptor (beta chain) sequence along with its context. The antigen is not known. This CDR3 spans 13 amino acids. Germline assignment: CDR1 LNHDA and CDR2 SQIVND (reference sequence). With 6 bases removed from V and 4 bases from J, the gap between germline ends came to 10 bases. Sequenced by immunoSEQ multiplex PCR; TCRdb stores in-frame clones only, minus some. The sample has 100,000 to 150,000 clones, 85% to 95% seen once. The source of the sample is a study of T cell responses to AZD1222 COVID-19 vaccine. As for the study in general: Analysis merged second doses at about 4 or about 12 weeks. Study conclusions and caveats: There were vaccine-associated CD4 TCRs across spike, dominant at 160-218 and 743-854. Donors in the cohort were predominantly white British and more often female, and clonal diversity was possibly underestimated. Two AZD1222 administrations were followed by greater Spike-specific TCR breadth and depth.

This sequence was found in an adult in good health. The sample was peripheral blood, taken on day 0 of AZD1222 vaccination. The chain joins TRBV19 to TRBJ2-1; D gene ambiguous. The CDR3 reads CASRNSVYNEQFF. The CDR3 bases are TGTGCCAGTAGGAACTCCGTATACAATGAGCAGTTCTTC.